This T cell receptor beta chain originates from a study of cytomegalovirus exposure and HLA in healthy donors. The PCR used 60 Vbeta and 13 Jbeta primers. Clones were sequenced by immunoSEQ multiplex PCR, and TCRdb holds only the in-frame ones, with some missing. The sample has 150,000 to 200,000 clones; 70% to 85% are singletons. General observations from the study: Presence/absence analyses took donor sequencing depth as roughly uniform.

Healthy donors of bone marrow made up the group. Concerning this clone: Its target is unknown.

CDR1 ENHRY and CDR2 SYGVKD come from the germline V gene. The CDR3 runs 14 residues. V gave up 8 bases and J gave up 3 bases; unmatched junction bases: 9. V gene TRBV10-3 combines with J gene TRBJ2-7, with 8 bases lining up with TRBD1. The source is a woman in her twenties or thirties in good health and CMV-seropositive. Specimen: PBMCs. The CDR3 region is CAIAEITGGYEQYF. The CDR3 nucleotides are TGTGCCATCGCGGAAATTACAGGGGGCTACGAGCAGTACTTC.